The TCR beta chain described here comes from a study of cytomegalovirus exposure and HLA in healthy donors. Study-wide background: Per a later analysis, the 550 to 850 first-cohort and under 150 validation repertoires shared one platform. Overall study findings and caveats: TCR sequences were mostly rare, though some public TCRs occurred in many donors. Associated with cytomegalovirus, according to the listing, were around 160 TCR beta chains.

Data came from immunoSEQ multiplex PCR; TCRdb stores just in-frame clones and leaves some out. This table has more than 120,000 clones, more than 75% appearing once. Donors came from a validation cohort of over a hundred subjects, distinct from the first 666-subject cohort. Concerning this clone: What it binds is unknown.

The CDR3 totals 15 residues. Germline V CDR1 and CDR2: SGHKS, YYEKEE (reference sequence). Deletions cut 4 bases from V and 6 bases from J, with 19 bases between. The TCR was taken from a man between 18 and 35 years old in good health and CMV-seropositive. Sequenced material: PBMCs. The V and J genes are TRBV5-5 and TRBJ1-2; possible D gene TRBD1, 5 bases. The CDR3 DNA follows: TGTGCCAGCAGCCCTGCTTGGGACTCTCCGCATGGCTACACCTTC. This encodes CASSPAWDSPHGYTF.